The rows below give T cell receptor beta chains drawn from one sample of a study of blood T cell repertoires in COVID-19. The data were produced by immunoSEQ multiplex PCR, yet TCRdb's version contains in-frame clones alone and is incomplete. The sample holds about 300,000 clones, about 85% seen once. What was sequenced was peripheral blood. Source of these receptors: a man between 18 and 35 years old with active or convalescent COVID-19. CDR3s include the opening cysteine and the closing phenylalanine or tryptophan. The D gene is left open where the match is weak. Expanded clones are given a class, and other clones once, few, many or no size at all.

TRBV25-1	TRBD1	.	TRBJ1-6	CASRIQGAADSPLHF	TGTGCCAGCAGAATACAGGGGGCGGCGGATTCACCCCTCCACTTT
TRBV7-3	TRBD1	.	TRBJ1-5	CASSFNRGPKEQPQHF	TGTGCCAGCAGCTTTAACAGGGGGCCGAAGGAACAGCCCCAGCATTTT
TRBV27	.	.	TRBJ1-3	CASSLGPGNTIYF	TGTGCCAGCAGTTTAGGCCCCGGAAACACCATATATTTT
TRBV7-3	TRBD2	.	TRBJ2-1	CASSQGLAFYNEQFF	TGTGCCAGCAGCCAGGGACTAGCGTTTTACAATGAGCAGTTCTTC
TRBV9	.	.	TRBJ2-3	CASSVSLLTTAPDTQYF	TGTGCCAGCAGCGTATCCCTACTTACCACAGCACCAGATACGCAGTATTTT
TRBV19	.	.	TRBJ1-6	CASRNLQGRIGSPLHF	TGTGCCAGTAGAAACCTACAGGGAAGAATAGGGTCACCCCTCCACTTT
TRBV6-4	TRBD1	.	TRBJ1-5	CASRGNRDSKSNQPQHF	TGTGCCAGCAGGGGCAACCGGGACAGCAAATCCAATCAGCCCCAGCATTTT
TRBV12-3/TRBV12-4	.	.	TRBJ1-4	CASSSLGEKLFF	TGTGCCAGCAGTTCCCTAGGTGAAAAACTGTTTTTT
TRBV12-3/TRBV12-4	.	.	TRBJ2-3	CASSARDTQYF	TGTGCCAGCTCCGCCCGGGATACGCAGTATTTT
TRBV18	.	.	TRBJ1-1	CASSPRFSRNTEAFF	TGTGCCAGCTCACCACGGTTCTCCAGGAACACTGAAGCTTTCTTT
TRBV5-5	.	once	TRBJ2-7	CASSLAAGLDEQYF	TGTGCCAGCAGCTTGGCGGCAGGATTAGACGAGCAGTACTTC
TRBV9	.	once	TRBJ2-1	CASSPRTSNEQFF	TGTGCCAGCAGCCCCCGGACTTCCAATGAGCAGTTCTTC
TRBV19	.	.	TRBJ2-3	CASSTGSYTQYF	TGTGCCAGTAGTACCGGTTCTTATACGCAGTATTTT
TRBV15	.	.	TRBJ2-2	CATSRDIYRDATGELFF	TGTGCCACCAGCAGAGATATATACAGGGACGCTACCGGGGAGCTGTTTTTT
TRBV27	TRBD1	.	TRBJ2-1	CASARDRGSSEQFF	TGTGCCAGCGCCCGGGACAGGGGCTCTAGTGAGCAGTTCTTC
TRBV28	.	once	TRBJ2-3	CASRQGRDTQYF	TGTGCCAGCAGACAGGGAAGAGATACGCAGTATTTT
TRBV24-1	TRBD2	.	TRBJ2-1	CATSGAAGLYNEQFF	TGTGCCACCAGTGGGGCAGCGGGACTTTACAATGAGCAGTTCTTC
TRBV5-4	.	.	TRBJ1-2	CASSLTPGDNYGYTF	TGTGCCAGCAGCTTAACTCCGGGGGATAACTATGGCTACACCTTC
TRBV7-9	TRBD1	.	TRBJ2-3	CASSLLAGGFTDTQYF	TGTGCCAGCAGCTTATTGGCAGGGGGTTTCACAGATACGCAGTATTTT
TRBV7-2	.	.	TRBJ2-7	CASRRDLDEQYF	TGTGCCAGCCGGCGGGATTTGGACGAGCAGTACTTC
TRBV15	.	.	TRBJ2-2	CATSPQTRLNTGELFF	TGTGCCACCAGCCCGCAGACTAGACTTAACACCGGGGAGCTGTTTTTT
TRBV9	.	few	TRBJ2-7	CASSEQTSFDTGEQYF	TGTGCCAGCAGCGAACAGACTAGTTTTGATACTGGCGAGCAGTACTTC
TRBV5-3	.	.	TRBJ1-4	CARSSGGGNEKLFF	TGTGCCAGAAGCTCCGGAGGAGGGAATGAAAAACTGTTTTTT
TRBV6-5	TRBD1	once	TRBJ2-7	CASSYSAGGLEQYF	TGTGCCAGCAGTTACTCGGCAGGGGGTCTCGAGCAGTACTTC
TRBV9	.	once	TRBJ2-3	CASSEHPYRLNTDTQYF	TGTGCCAGCAGCGAGCACCCCTATAGACTGAACACAGATACGCAGTATTTT
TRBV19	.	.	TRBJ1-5	CASSWVQGTTGQPQHF	TGTGCCAGTAGTTGGGTGCAGGGGACTACCGGACAGCCCCAGCATTTT
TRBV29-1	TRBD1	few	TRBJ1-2	CSVGTAPYGYTF	TGCAGTGTCGGGACAGCTCCCTATGGCTACACCTTC
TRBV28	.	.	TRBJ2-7	CASTGDFYEQYF	TGTGCCAGCACCGGGGACTTCTACGAGCAGTACTTC
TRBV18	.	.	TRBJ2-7	CASSPRGDEQYF	TGTGCCAGCTCACCACGGGGGGACGAGCAGTACTTC
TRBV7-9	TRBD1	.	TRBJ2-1	CASSPGQGTYNEQFF	TGTGCCAGCAGCCCGGGACAGGGGACCTACAATGAGCAGTTCTTC
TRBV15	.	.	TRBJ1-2	CATSSERAANYGYTF	TGTGCCACCAGCAGCGAGAGGGCTGCTAACTATGGCTACACCTTC
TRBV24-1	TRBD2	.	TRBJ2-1	CATSGAGANEQFF	TGTGCCACCAGTGGAGCGGGAGCCAATGAGCAGTTCTTC
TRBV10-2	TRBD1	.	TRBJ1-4	CASSQGGVEKLFF	TGCGCCAGCAGCCAGGGGGGAGTTGAAAAACTGTTTTTT
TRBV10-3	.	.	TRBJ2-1	CAISNLARTNNEQFF	TGTGCCATCTCGAACTTAGCGCGTACCAACAATGAGCAGTTCTTC
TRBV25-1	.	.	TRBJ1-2	CASSEFPDLSGYTF	TGTGCCAGCAGTGAATTCCCGGACTTGAGTGGCTACACCTTC
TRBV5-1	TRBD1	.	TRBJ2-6	CASSRIPGQGRSDGANVLTF	TGCGCCAGCAGCCGGATTCCGGGACAGGGGCGGTCGGACGGGGCCAACGTCCTGACTTTC
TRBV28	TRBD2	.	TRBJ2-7	CASSFSGSGRARSYEQYF	TGTGCCAGCAGTTTCTCCGGGAGCGGGAGGGCCCGATCCTACGAGCAGTACTTC
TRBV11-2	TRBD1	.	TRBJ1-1	CASSLGKRQGAEAFF	TGTGCCAGCAGCTTAGGTAAACGACAGGGTGCTGAAGCTTTCTTT
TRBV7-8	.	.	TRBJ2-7	CASSPNTGNYEQYF	TGTGCCAGCAGCCCCAATACGGGGAACTACGAGCAGTACTTC
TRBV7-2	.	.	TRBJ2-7	CASSLGYSYEQYF	TGTGCCAGCAGCTTGGGCTACTCCTACGAGCAGTACTTC
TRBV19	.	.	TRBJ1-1	CASSMTGEPANTEAFF	TGTGCCAGTAGTATGACGGGGGAGCCAGCGAACACTGAAGCTTTCTTT
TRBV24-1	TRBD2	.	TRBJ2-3	CATSDPAIAGVGTDTQYF	TGTGCCACCAGTGACCCCGCGATAGCGGGAGTGGGTACAGATACGCAGTATTTT